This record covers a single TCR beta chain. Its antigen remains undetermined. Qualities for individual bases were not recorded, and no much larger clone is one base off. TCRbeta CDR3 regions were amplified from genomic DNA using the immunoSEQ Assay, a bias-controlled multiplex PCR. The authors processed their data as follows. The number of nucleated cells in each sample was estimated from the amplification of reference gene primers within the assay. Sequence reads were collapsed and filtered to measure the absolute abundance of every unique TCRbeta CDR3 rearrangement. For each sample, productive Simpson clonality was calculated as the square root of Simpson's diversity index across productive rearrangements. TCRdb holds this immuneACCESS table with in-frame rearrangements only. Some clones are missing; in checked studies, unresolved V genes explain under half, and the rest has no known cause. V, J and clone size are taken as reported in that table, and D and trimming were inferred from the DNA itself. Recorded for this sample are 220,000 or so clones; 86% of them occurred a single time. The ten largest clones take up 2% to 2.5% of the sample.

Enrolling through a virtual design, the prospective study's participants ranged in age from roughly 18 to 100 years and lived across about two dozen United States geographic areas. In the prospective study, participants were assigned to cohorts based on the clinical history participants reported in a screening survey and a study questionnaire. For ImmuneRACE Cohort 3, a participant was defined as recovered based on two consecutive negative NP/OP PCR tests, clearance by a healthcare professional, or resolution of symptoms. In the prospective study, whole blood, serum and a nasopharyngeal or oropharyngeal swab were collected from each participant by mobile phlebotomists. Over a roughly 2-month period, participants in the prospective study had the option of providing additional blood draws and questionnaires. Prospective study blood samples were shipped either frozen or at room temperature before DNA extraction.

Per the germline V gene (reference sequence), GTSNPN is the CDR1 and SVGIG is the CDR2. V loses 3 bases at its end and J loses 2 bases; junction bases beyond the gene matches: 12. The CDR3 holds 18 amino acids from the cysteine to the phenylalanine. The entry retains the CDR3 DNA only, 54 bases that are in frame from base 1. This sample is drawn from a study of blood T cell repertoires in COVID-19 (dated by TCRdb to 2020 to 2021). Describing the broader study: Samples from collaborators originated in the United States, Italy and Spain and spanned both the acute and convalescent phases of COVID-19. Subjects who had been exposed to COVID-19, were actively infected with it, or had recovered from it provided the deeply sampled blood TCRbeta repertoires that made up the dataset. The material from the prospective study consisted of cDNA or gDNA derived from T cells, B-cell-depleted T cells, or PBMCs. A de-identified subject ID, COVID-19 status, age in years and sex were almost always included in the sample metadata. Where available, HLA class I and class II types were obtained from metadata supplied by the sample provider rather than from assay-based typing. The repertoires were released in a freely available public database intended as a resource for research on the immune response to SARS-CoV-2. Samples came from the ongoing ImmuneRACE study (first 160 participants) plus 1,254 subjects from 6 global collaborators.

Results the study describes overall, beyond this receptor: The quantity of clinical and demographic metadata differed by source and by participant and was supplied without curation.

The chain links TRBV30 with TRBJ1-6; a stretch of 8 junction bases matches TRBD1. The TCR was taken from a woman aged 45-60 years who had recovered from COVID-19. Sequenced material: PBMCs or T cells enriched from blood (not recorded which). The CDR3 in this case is CAWSGIGQGLAYNSPLHF. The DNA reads TGTGCCTGGAGCGGCATCGGACAGGGTCTGGCCTATAATTCACCCCTCCACTTT.